What follows are 17 T cell receptor beta chains derived from one specimen sequenced in a study of blood T cell repertoires in COVID-19. The assay was immunoSEQ multiplex PCR, and TCRdb's table has in-frame clones only and misses some. The sample has 200,000 to 300,000 clones, 80% to 90% seen once. Sequenced: peripheral blood. Receptors were obtained from a woman between 40 and 55 years old with acute or convalescent COVID-19.

The V call is TRBV5-1, the J call TRBJ1-2; D ambiguous. This CDR3 is built from 16 residues. V lost 0 bases and J 1 base, leaving 13 bases between the germline ends. Germline CDR1 and CDR2: SGHRS and YFSETQ. The CDR3 DNA is TGCGCCAGCAGCTTGGCCATAGGACGGGGTAACTATGGCTACACCTTC. Its protein product is CASSLAIGRGNYGYTF.

The chain is built from TRBV7-3 and TRBJ2-3, with D perhaps matching TRBD2 (6 bases). The CDR3 sequence is 16 residues long. V lost 2 bases and J 4 bases, leaving 16 bases between the germline ends. Germline loops: CDR1 SGHTA, CDR2 FQGTGA. The CDR3 DNA reads TGTGCCAGCAGCTTATCGGGGGTTGGCTTTGCAGATACGCAGTATTTT. It translates to CASSLSGVGFADTQYF.

The chain combines TRBV5-6 with TRBJ2-5, with 7 bases that match TRBD1. This CDR3 spans 13 amino acids. V was clipped by 5 bases and J by 2 bases; unmatched bases: 3. Looked up from germline, CDR1 is SGHDT and CDR2 is YYEEEE. The CDR3 DNA reads as TGTGCCAGCAGTGACAGGGTACAAGAGACCCAGTACTTC. This encodes CASSDRVQETQYF.

This clone was picked up a small number of times. The chain links TRBV3-1 (or the pseudogene TRBV3-2) to TRBJ1-2; D is perhaps TRBD1 (6 bases). V was clipped by 0 bases and J by 8 bases, with 16 bases between them. The CDR3 has 15 amino acids. Germline loops: CDR1 LGHDT, CDR2 YNNKEL (reference sequence). The CDR3 bases are TGTGCCAGCAGCCAAGACTTCGGACAGAACGGGGGCTACACCTTC. It is translated as CASSQDFGQNGGYTF.

The chain carries TRBV28 and TRBJ1-4; 7 bases agree with TRBD1. CDR3 length: 14 residues. V lost 6 bases to trimming and J lost 3 bases; unmatched junction nucleotides: 4. Germline assignment: CDR1 MDHEN and CDR2 SYDVKM. The CDR3 DNA reads as TGTGCCAGCAGACCGACAGGGCCTAATGAAAAACTGTTTTTT. Translated, it gives CASRPTGPNEKLFF.

The CDR3 DNA follows: TGTGCCAGTACCCCCCTCCCCGGCAGGGGGACCACAACTAATGAAAAACTGTTTTTT. It encodes CASTPLPGRGTTTNEKLFF. The V gene is TRBV19, the J gene TRBJ1-4; 7 positions agree with TRBD1. The CDR3 loop spans 19 amino acids. Germline V gene lookup returns CDR1 LNHDA and CDR2 SQIVND (reference sequence). V dropped 7 bases and J dropped 0; count of bases not matched to a gene: 17.

This chain connects TRBV30 to TRBJ2-4, with a possible D match to TRBD1 (5 bases). The ends were cut back, 0 bases at V and 0 bases at J, with 21 bases in the middle. CDR3 length equals 19 residues. CDR1 and CDR2 from the germline V gene are GTSNPN and SVGIG (reference sequence). This chain's CDR3 is CAWSVELSGRALAKNIQYF. The CDR3 DNA sequence: TGTGCCTGGAGTGTAGAGTTGTCGGGCAGGGCGCTAGCCAAAAACATTCAGTACTTC. The variable domain in full, with the rest retrieved from reference TRBV30 and TRBJ2-4, is SQTIHQWPATLVQPVGSPLSLECTVEGTSNPNLYWYRQAAGRGLQLLFYSVGIGQISSEVPQNLSASRPQDRQFILSSKKLLLSDSGFYLCAWSVELSGRALAKNIQYFGAGTRLSVL.

The gene calls are TRBV5-1 and TRBJ2-1; tentative D call: TRBD2 (5 bases). Germline lookup yields CDR1 SGHRS and CDR2 YFSETQ. V dropped 0 bases and J dropped 5 bases, with 9 bases sitting between them. The CDR3 runs 14 residues. CDR3 nucleotides: TGCGCCAGCAGCTTGGGGTCGGGGAACAATGAGCAGTTCTTC. Translating it yields CASSLGSGNNEQFF.

V and J are TRBV4-1 and TRBJ2-7; a weak D match, TRBD2 (5 bases). There are 14 residues in the CDR3. Per germline, CDR1 MGHRA and CDR2 YSYEKL. Trimming shortened V by 1 base and J by 6 bases, and 13 bases separated the two germline ends. The chain's CDR3 is CASSQVGVRGEQYV. The CDR3 nucleotides read TGCGCCAGCAGCCAAGTGGGCGTCCGGGGCGAGCAGTACGTC.

The chain carries TRBV5-5 and TRBJ1-1; 7 bases are a match to TRBD1. This CDR3 region has 12 residues. V dropped 4 bases and J dropped 11; count of bases not matched to a gene: 8. Germline V gene data show CDR1 as SGHKS and CDR2 as YYEKEE (reference sequence). In DNA, the CDR3 is TGTGCCAGCAGCCAGACAGGGCCTAGGGCTTTCTTT. Translated, it gives CASSQTGPRAFF.

The CDR3 region has the DNA TGCGCCAGCAGCTTCAGCGGGGGTAGCACAGATACGCAGTATTTT. Its protein is CASSFSGGSTDTQYF. J is TRBJ2-3 and V is TRBV5-1; TRBD2 matches 8 bases. CDR3 length: 15 amino acids. From germline, CDR1 is SGHRS and CDR2 YFSETQ. V lost 2 bases, J lost 0 bases, and 2 bases stayed unmatched.

This clone was seen only once. The chain combines TRBV19 with TRBJ1-1; D remains unclear. V was trimmed by 7 bases and J by 0 bases, leaving 12 bases between them. From germline, CDR1 is LNHDA and CDR2 SQIVND (reference sequence). The CDR3 covers 14 residues. As DNA, the CDR3 is TGTGCCAGTAAGGAGTATTTCATGAACACTGAAGCTTTCTTT. Amino acid sequence: CASKEYFMNTEAFF. Variable domain in full (rest from reference TRBV19 and TRBJ1-1): DGGITQSPKYLFRKEGQNVTLSCEQNLNHDAMYWYRQDPGQGLRLIYYSQIVNDFQKGDIAEGYSVSREKKESFPLTVTSAQKNPTAFYLCASKEYFMNTEAFFGQGTRLTVV.

This sequence joins TRBV5-1 and TRBJ1-2; 8 bases agree with TRBD1. V was clipped by 4 bases and J by 8 bases; unmatched bases: 7. This CDR3 spans 13 amino acids. Germline lookup yields CDR1 SGHRS and CDR2 YFSETQ. CDR3 in amino acids: CASSPGTGGGYTF. In DNA, the CDR3 is TGCGCCAGCAGCCCAGGGACAGGAGGCGGCTACACCTTC.

CDR3 in DNA: TGTGCCAGCAGCTTGAACTACAGACAGGAGTGGGGCCATGGCTACACCTTC. Encoded protein: CASSLNYRQEWGHGYTF. This chain uses TRBV7-9 with TRBJ1-2; D perhaps matches TRBD1 (6 bases). This CDR3 is 17 amino acids long. Germline V gene data show CDR1 as SEHNR and CDR2 as FQNEAQ (reference sequence). V was trimmed by 3 bases and J by 6 bases, leaving 23 bases between them.

The chain links TRBV30 to TRBJ2-5, with 7 positions matching TRBD2. The CDR3 is made up of 13 amino acids. Looked up from germline, CDR1 is GTSNPN and CDR2 is SVGIG (reference sequence). CDR3: CASSPGGQETQYF. CDR3 DNA: TGTGCTTCTTCCCCGGGGGGACAAGAGACCCAGTACTTC.

This sequence joins TRBV2 and TRBJ2-1; 9 bases fit TRBD2. The germline V gene encodes CDR1 SNHLY and CDR2 FYNNEI. The J segment lost 5 bases and the V segment lost 5 bases, leaving 7 bases of the junction unmatched. CDR3 length equals 15 residues. CDR3 coding DNA: TGTGCCAGCAGTTCCGCGGGGGGGCCGGACAATGAGCAGTTCTTC. The encoded protein is CASSSAGGPDNEQFF.

The rearrangement links TRBV5-1 to TRBJ1-6; 8 bases agree with TRBD1. V was pared by 3 bases and J by 7 bases, with 3 bases of the junction left unmatched. CDR1 and CDR2 from the germline V gene are SGHRS and YFSETQ. CDR3 size: 14 residues. The chain's CDR3 is CASSSGQGNSPLHF. In DNA form, the CDR3 reads TGCGCCAGCAGCTCCGGACAGGGCAATTCACCCCTCCACTTT.